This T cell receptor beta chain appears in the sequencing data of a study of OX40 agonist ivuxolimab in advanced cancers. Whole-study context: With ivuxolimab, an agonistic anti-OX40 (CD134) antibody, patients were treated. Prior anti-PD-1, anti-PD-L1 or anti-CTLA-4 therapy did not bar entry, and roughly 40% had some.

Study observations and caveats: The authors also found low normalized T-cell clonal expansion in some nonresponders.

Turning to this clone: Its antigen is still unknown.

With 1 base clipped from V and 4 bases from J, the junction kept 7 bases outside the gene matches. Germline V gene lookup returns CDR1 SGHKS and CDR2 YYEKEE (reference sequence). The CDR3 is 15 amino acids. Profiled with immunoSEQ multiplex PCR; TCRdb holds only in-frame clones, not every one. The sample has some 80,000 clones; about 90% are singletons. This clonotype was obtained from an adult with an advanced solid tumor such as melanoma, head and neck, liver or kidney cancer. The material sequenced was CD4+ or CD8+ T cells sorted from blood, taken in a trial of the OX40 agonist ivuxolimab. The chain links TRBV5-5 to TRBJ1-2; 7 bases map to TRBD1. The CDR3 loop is CASSLQGGPSYGYTF. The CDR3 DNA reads TGTGCCAGCAGCTTGCAGGGGGGGCCGAGCTATGGCTACACCTTC. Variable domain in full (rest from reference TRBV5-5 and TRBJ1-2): DAGVTQSPTHLIKTRGQQVTLRCSPISGHKSVSWYQQVLGQGPQFIFQYYEKEERGRGNFPDRFSARQFPNYSSELNVNALLLGDSALYLCASSLQGGPSYGYTFGSGTRLTVV.